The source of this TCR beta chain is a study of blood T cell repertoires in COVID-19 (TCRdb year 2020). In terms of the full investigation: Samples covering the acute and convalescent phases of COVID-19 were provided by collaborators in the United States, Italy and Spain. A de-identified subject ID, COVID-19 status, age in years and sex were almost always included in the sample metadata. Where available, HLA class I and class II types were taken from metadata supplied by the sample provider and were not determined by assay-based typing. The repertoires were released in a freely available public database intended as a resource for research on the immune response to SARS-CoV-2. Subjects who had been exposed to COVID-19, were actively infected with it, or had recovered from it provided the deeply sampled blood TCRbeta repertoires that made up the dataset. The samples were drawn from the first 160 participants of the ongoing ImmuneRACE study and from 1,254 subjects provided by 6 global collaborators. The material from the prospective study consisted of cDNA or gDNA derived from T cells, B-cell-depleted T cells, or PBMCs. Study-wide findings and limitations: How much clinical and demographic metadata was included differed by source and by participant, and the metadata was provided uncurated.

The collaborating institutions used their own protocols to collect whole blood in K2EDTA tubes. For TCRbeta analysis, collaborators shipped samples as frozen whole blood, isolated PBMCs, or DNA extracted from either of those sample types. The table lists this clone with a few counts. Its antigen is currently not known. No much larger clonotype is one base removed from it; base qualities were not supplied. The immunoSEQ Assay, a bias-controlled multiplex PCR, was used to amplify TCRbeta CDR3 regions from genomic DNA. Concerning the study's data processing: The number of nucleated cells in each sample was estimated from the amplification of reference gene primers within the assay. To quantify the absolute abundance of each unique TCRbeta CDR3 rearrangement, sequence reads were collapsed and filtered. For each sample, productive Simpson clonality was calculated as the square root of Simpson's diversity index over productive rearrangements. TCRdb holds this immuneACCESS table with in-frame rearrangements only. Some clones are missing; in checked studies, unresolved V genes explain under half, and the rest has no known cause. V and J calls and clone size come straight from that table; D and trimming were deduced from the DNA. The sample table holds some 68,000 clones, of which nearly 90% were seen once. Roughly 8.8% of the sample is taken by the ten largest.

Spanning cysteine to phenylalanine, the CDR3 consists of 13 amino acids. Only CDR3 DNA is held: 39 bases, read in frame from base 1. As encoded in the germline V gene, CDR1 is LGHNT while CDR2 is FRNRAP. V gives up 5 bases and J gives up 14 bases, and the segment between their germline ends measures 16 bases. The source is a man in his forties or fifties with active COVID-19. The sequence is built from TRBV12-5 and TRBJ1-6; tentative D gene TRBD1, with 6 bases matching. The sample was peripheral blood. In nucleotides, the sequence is TGTGCTAGTGGTAAGGACAGCCCAGTGGCCCTCCACTTT. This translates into CASGKDSPVALHF.